This is a list of T cell receptor beta chains from one sample in a study. MiXCR, applied by TCRdb to the RT-PCR reads, yields one record per CDR3 protein. The sample contains about 700,000 distinct CDR3 sequences, approximately 15% of which appear only once. The sample taken for sequencing was memory CD4+ T cells from blood. The receptors here all came from a female donor in good health, serving as a healthy control. The CDR3 runs from the conserved cysteine through the conserved F or W. D genes are given only for firm matches. Rows may omit the clone size; those that give it use once, few, many or a size class.

d_gene	abundance	v_gene	j_gene	CDR3aa	CDR3nt
-	-	TRBV7-6	TRBJ2-5	CAASRQLQETQYF	TGTGCCGCTTCAAGACAGCTCCAAGAGACCCAGTACTTC
TRBD1	many	TRBV6-5	TRBJ1-2	CASSGFVTGDGYTF	TGTGCCAGCAGTGGCTTTGTGACAGGGGATGGCTACACCTTC
TRBD1	many	TRBV7-9	TRBJ2-7	CASSLAPGTGVYYEQYF	TGTGCCAGCAGCTTAGCGCCCGGGACAGGCGTCTACTACGAGCAGTACTTC
-	few	TRBV10-3	TRBJ1-2	CAISESRGGYGYTF	TGTGCCATCAGTGAGTCACGGGGAGGATATGGCTACACCTTC
TRBD1	-	TRBV12-3/TRBV12-4	TRBJ1-1	CASSLHTGTENTEAFF	TGTGCCAGCAGTCTTCACACCGGGACAGAGAACACTGAAGCTTTCTTT
-	many	TRBV9	TRBJ2-3	CASSVGDTQYF	TGTGCCAGCAGCGTAGGTGATACGCAGTATTTT
-	many	TRBV9	TRBJ2-3	CASSTRTDTQYF	TGTGCCAGCAGCACACGGACAGATACGCAGTATTTT
-	few	TRBV29-1	TRBJ2-3	CSVVARDTDTQYF	TGCAGCGTTGTAGCGAGGGACACAGATACGCAGTATTTT
TRBD2	-	TRBV10-1	TRBJ2-1	CASSGSSGRAREQFF	TGCGCCAGCAGTGGTAGCAGCGGGAGGGCAAGGGAGCAGTTCTTC
TRBD2	few	TRBV6-5	TRBJ2-7	CASSYSGLAEVEQYF	TGTGCCAGCAGTTACTCTGGACTAGCGGAAGTCGAGCAGTACTTC
-	-	TRBV10-3	TRBJ1-5	CAISERQGDGNQPQHF	TGTGCCATCAGTGAGCGGCAGGGCGACGGCAATCAGCCCCAGCATTTT
TRBD1	few	TRBV6-4	TRBJ1-5	CASSYEGTGTYSNQPQHF	TGTGCCAGCAGTTACGAGGGGACAGGGACGTATAGCAATCAGCCCCAGCATTTT
-	-	TRBV30	TRBJ1-2	CAWSVSQVYGYTF	TGTGCCTGGAGTGTCTCCCAGGTCTATGGCTACACCTTC
-	many	TRBV28	TRBJ1-1	CASSRTSNTEAFF	TGTGCCAGCAGTCGGACATCGAACACTGAAGCTTTCTTT
-	few	TRBV18	TRBJ2-3	CASSPRRGEDTQYF	TGTGCCAGCTCACCACGCAGGGGGGAAGATACGCAGTATTTT
TRBD2	many	TRBV4-3	TRBJ2-7	CASSQASGGAVSYEQYF	TGCGCCAGCAGCCAGGCTAGCGGGGGCGCGGTCTCCTACGAGCAGTACTTC
-	-	TRBV9	TRBJ2-3	CASSRSLVDTQYF	TGTGCCAGCAGCCGTAGCTTGGTTGATACGCAGTATTTT
TRBD1	few	TRBV4-1	TRBJ2-1	CASSQGATRGGRHNEQFF	TGCGCCAGCAGCCAAGGGGCTACCCGAGGGGGCCGGCACAATGAGCAGTTCTTC
-	-	TRBV5-1	TRBJ2-2	CASSWGNSEGGELFF	TGCGCCAGCAGCTGGGGCAACAGTGAGGGCGGGGAGCTGTTTTTT
TRBD1	few	TRBV12-3/TRBV12-4	TRBJ1-2	CASSLGTGGPYGYTF	TGTGCCAGCAGTTTAGGGACAGGGGGCCCCTATGGCTACACCTTC
-	-	TRBV7-8	TRBJ2-2	CASSLGGDRELFF	TGTGCCAGCAGCTTAGGGGGGGACCGGGAGCTGTTTTTT
-	few	TRBV7-2	TRBJ1-1	CASSSRSTGNTEAFF	TGTGCCAGCAGCTCGCGCTCTACAGGGAACACTGAAGCTTTCTTT
-	-	TRBV19	TRBJ2-1	CASSIERMSSYNEQFF	TGTGCCAGTAGTATAGAGCGGATGAGCTCCTACAATGAGCAGTTCTTC
TRBD1	-	TRBV6-6	TRBJ1-2	CASSSTTGEKNYGYTF	TGTGCCAGCAGTTCAACGACAGGGGAGAAAAACTATGGCTACACCTTC
-	few	TRBV29-1	TRBJ1-2	CSVDFLWGYTF	TGCAGCGTTGATTTTTTATGGGGGTACACCTTC
-	-	TRBV7-2	TRBJ1-1	CASSSHGDTEAFF	TGTGCCAGCAGCTCTCACGGGGACACTGAAGCTTTCTTT
-	many	TRBV7-2	TRBJ2-5	CASRGIGETQYF	TGTGCCAGCAGAGGGATAGGGGAGACCCAGTACTTC
-	few	TRBV12-3/TRBV12-4	TRBJ2-7	CASRSGWDYEQYF	TGTGCCAGCAGATCGGGGTGGGATTACGAGCAGTACTTC
TRBD2	-	TRBV11-2	TRBJ2-5	CASSDRTSAGETQYF	TGTGCCAGCAGCGACCGGACTAGCGCAGGAGAGACCCAGTACTTC
-	few	TRBV29-1	TRBJ2-5	CSTRPYQETQYF	TGCAGCACCCGGCCGTACCAAGAGACCCAGTACTTC
-	few	TRBV11-2	TRBJ1-1	CASRTTGANTEAFF	TGTGCCAGTCGCACGACAGGCGCAAACACTGAAGCTTTCTTT
TRBD1	-	TRBV28	TRBJ1-4	CASSKDRPASRNEKLFF	TGTGCCAGCAGTAAGGACAGGCCCGCGAGTCGGAATGAAAAACTGTTTTTT
-	many	TRBV28	TRBJ2-7	CASSLYGYEQYF	TGTGCCAGCAGTTTATACGGCTACGAGCAGTACTTC
TRBD1	-	TRBV12-3/TRBV12-4	TRBJ1-1	CASRATGISSEAFF	TGTGCCAGCAGAGCGACAGGGATCAGTTCTGAAGCTTTCTTT
TRBD2	few	TRBV28	TRBJ2-5	CASSSQAASGRQETQYF	TGTGCCAGCAGTTCTCAAGCGGCTAGCGGGAGGCAAGAGACCCAGTACTTC
TRBD2	-	TRBV3-1	TRBJ2-3	CASSLSSLRLAATDTQYF	TGTGCCAGCAGCCTTTCTTCCCTGAGACTAGCGGCCACAGATACGCAGTATTTT
TRBD1	many	TRBV20-1	TRBJ2-3	CSASVFGQGAKDTQYF	TGCAGTGCTAGCGTGTTTGGACAGGGGGCGAAAGATACGCAGTATTTT
TRBD1	-	TRBV24-1	TRBJ2-2	CATGGTGGLSGELFF	TGTGCCACCGGAGGGACAGGGGGCCTGTCCGGGGAGCTGTTTTTT
-	-	TRBV28	TRBJ1-4	CASTRPSFVEGKLFF	TGTGCCAGCACCAGACCCTCGTTCGTCGAAGGAAAACTGTTTTTT
-	many	TRBV5-1	TRBJ2-1	CASSRDGGTDEQFF	TGCGCCAGCAGTCGGGACGGGGGCACCGATGAGCAGTTCTTC
TRBD1	-	TRBV28	TRBJ2-3	CASSPDRGRTADTQYF	TGTGCCAGCAGCCCTGACAGGGGGCGGACGGCAGATACGCAGTATTTT